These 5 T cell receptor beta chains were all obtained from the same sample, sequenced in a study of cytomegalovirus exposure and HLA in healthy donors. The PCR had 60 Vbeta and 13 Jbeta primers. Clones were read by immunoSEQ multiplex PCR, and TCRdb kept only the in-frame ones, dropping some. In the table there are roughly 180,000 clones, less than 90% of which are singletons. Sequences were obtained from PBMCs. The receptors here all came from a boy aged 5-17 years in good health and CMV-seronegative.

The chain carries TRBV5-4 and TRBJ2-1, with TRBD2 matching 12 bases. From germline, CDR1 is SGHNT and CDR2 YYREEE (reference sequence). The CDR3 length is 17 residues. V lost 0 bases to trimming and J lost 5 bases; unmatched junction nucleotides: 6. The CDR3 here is CASSLVTLAGGDNEQFF. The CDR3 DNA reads TGTGCCAGCAGCTTGGTTACGCTAGCGGGAGGGGACAATGAGCAGTTCTTC.

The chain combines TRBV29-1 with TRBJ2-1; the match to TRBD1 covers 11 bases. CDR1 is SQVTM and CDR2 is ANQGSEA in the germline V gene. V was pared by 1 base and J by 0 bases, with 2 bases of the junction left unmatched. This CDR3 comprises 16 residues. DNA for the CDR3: TGCAGCGTTGAAGCGGGACAGGGGGGCTCCTACAATGAGCAGTTCTTC. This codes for CSVEAGQGGSYNEQFF.

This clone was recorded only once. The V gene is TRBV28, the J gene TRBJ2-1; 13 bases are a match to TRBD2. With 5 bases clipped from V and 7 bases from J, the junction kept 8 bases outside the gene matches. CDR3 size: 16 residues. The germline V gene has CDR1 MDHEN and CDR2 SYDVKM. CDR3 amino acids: CASSPRTSGSLNEQFF. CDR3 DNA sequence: TGTGCCAGCAGTCCGCGGACTAGCGGGAGTTTAAATGAGCAGTTCTTC.

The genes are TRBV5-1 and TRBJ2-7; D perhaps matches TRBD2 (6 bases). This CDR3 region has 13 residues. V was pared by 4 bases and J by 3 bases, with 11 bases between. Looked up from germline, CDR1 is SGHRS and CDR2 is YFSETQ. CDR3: CASSPGRGYEQYF. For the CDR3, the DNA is TGCGCCAGCAGCCCGGGGCGGGGCTACGAGCAGTACTTC.

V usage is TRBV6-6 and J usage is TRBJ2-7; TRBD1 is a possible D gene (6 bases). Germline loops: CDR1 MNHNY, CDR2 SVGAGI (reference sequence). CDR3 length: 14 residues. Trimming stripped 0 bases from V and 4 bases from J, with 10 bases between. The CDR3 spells CASSYSRTAYEQYF. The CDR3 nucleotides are TGTGCCAGCAGTTACTCTCGGACAGCTTACGAGCAGTACTTC.